This T cell receptor (beta chain) appears in the sequencing data of a study of identical twins. The germline V and J ends were trimmed by 6 bases and 1 base, with 16 bases remaining between them. CDR1 and CDR2 from the germline V gene are MNHEY and SVGEGT. The CDR3 has 15 residues. Each CDR3 protein gets one entry after TCRdb re-called the 5' RACE reads with MiXCR. Of 430,000 or so distinct CDR3 sequences in the sample, approximately 24% were seen once. These data were also filed under a second study, of T cells expressing NK-cell markers.

The clonotype originates from a young woman in good health. The sequenced material came from CD4+ T cells sorted from blood. J is TRBJ2-7 and V is TRBV6-2 or TRBV6-3; TRBD2 is a possible D gene (6 bases). This chain's CDR3 is CASSDGGVGSYEQYF. The CDR3 region has the DNA TGTGCCAGCAGCGACGGGGGAGTAGGTTCCTACGAGCAGTACTTC.